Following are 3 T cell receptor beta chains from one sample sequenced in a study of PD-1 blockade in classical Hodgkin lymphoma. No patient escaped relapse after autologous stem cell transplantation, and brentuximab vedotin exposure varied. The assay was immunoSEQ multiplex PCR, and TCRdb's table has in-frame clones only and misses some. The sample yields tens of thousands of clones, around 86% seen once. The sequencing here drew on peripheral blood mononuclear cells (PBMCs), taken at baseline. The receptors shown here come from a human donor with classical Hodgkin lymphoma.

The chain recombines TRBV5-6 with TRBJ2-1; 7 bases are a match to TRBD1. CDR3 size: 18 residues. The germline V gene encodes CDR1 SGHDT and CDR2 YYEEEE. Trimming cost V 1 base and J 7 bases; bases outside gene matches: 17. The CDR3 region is CASSLWALPGTEINEQFF. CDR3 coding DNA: TGTGCCAGCAGCTTGTGGGCCCTTCCCGGGACAGAAATTAATGAGCAGTTCTTC.

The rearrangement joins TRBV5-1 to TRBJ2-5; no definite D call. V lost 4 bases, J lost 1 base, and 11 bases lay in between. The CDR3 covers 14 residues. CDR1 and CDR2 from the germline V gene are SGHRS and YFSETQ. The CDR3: CASSVLSAQETQYF. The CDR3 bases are TGCGCCAGCAGCGTCCTGAGCGCCCAAGAGACCCAGTACTTC.

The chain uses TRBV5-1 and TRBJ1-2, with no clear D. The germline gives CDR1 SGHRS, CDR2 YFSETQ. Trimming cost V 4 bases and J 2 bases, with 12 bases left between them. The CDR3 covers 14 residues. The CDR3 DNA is TGCGCCAGCAGCCTCAGGACCAAGAACTATGGCTACACCTTC. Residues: CASSLRTKNYGYTF.